What follows are 9 T cell receptor beta chains derived from one specimen sequenced in a study of cytomegalovirus exposure and HLA in healthy donors. This PCR relied on a set of 60 Vbeta primers and 13 Jbeta primers. TCRdb's table, derived via immunoSEQ multiplex PCR, lists solely in-frame clones and lacks some. The data show 150,000 to 200,000 clones, with around 75% seen just once and 1.6% held by the top ten. Sequenced material: PBMCs. These receptors all come from a woman in her forties or fifties in good health and CMV-seronegative.

The V call is TRBV4-3, the J call TRBJ2-1; D is unclear. The CDR3 extends over 14 amino acids. Germline values: CDR1 LGHNA, CDR2 YSLEER. V shed 3 bases and J shed 2 bases, with 8 bases lying between them. CDR3 region: CASSHRFPYNEQFF. CDR3 DNA: TGCGCCAGCAGCCACAGATTCCCCTACAATGAGCAGTTCTTC.

The chain is built from TRBV7-9 and TRBJ1-1; perhaps TRBD1 as D (5 bases). V gave up 0 bases and J gave up 6 bases, with 11 bases separating them. Looked up from germline, CDR1 is SEHNR and CDR2 is FQNEAQ (reference sequence). This CDR3 has 14 amino acids. This CDR3 reads CASSLARDSAEAFF. CDR3 sequence (DNA): TGTGCCAGCAGCTTAGCGCGGGACTCCGCTGAAGCTTTCTTT.

J is TRBJ2-5 and V is TRBV5-4; 7 positions match TRBD2. The CDR3 has 12 amino acids. Germline V gene sequence: CDR1 SGHNT, CDR2 YYREEE (reference sequence). J gave up 11 bases and V 2 bases, and 6 bases lay outside the gene matches. The chain's CDR3 is CASSFPMREQYF. As DNA, the CDR3 is TGTGCCAGCAGCTTTCCGATGCGGGAGCAGTACTTC. The full variable domain, with the rest looked up from reference TRBV5-4 and TRBJ2-5, is ETGVTQSPTHLIKTRGQQVTLRCSSQSGHNTVSWYQQALGQGPQFIFQYYREEENGRGNFPPRFSGLQFPNYSSELNVNALELDDSALYLCASSFPMREQYFGPGTRLLVL.

The chain links TRBV7-3 to TRBJ1-1; D uncertain. V was trimmed by 3 bases and J by 1 base, leaving 6 bases between them. The CDR3 spans 13 residues. Germline V gene data show CDR1 as SGHTA and CDR2 as FQGTGA. The CDR3 protein is CASSLKANTEAFF. The DNA of the CDR3 is TGTGCCAGCAGCTTGAAAGCGAACACTGAAGCTTTCTTT.

There are a few counts of this clone. The gene calls are TRBV7-9 and TRBJ2-2; D is uncertain. The CDR3 has 13 residues. With 1 base removed from V and 4 bases from J, the gap between germline ends came to 4 bases. From germline, CDR1 is SEHNR and CDR2 FQNEAQ (reference sequence). DNA for the CDR3: TGTGCCAGCAGCTTAGACGGCACCGGGGAGCTGTTTTTT. Its translation is CASSLDGTGELFF.

The chain has TRBV5-4 and TRBJ1-3, with D uncertain. The CDR3 has 14 amino acids. V was cut by 2 bases and J by 0 bases, with 6 bases left in between. Per germline, CDR1 SGHNT and CDR2 YYREEE (reference sequence). As DNA, the CDR3 is TGTGCCAGCAGCTTTATGAGCTCTGGAAACACCATATATTTT. This translates into CASSFMSSGNTIYF.

The chain employs TRBV6-6 and TRBJ2-7; 7 nucleotides line up with TRBD1. The length of the CDR3 is 15 residues. The trim removed 4 bases at V and 4 bases at J, leaving 10 bases unmatched. CDR1 is MNHNY, CDR2 SVGAGI, per germline (reference sequence). The CDR3 loop reads CASSSPRGQIYEQYF. CDR3 DNA: TGTGCCAGCAGTTCCCCAAGGGGGCAGATTTACGAGCAGTACTTC.

V and J are TRBV7-2 and TRBJ1-5; D gene ambiguous. Per the germline V gene, CDR1 is SGHTA and CDR2 is FQGNSA. This CDR3 spans 14 amino acids. The V gene lost 1 base and the J gene lost 9 bases, with 13 bases spanning the gap. The CDR3 DNA reads TGTGCCAGCAGCTTAGATGCTGGGGAGGGGCCCCAGCATTTT. Translating gives CASSLDAGEGPQHF.

In DNA, the CDR3 is TGTGCCAGTAGTAGGGCGGGGGAGGCTTTCTTT. It encodes CASSRAGEAFF. The chain uses TRBV19 and TRBJ1-1, with D maybe TRBD1 (5 bases). Germline V gene data show CDR1 as LNHDA and CDR2 as SQIVND (reference sequence). The CDR3 sequence is 11 residues long. Trimming cost V 4 bases and J 11 bases, with 11 bases left between them.